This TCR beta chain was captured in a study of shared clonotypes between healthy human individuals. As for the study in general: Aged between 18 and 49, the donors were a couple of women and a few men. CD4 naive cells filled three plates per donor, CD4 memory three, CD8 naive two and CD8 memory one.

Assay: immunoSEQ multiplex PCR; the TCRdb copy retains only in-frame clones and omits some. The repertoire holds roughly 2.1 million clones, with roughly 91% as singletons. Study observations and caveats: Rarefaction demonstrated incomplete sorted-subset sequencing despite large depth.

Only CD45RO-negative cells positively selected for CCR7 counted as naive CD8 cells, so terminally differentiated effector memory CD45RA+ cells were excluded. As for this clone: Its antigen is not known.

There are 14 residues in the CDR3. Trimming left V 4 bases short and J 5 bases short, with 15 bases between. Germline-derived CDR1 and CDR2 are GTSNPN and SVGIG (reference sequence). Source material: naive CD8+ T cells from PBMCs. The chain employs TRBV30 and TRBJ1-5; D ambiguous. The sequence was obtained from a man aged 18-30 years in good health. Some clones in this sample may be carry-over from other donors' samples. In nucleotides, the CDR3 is TGTGCCTGGAACCTCGGGAGCAGCCATCAGCCCCAGCATTTT. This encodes CAWNLGSSHQPQHF.